This T cell receptor (beta chain) was recorded in a study of blood T cells in healthy people across ages. Germline lookup yields CDR1 SGHRS and CDR2 YFSETQ. CDR3 length: 19 amino acids. V was pared by 0 bases and J by 0 bases, with 11 bases of the junction left unmatched. Total RNA amounts of at least 5 micrograms were extracted per sample. Sample-barcoded 5' priming and a J-beta primer mix drove a second PCR of roughly 7 to 11 cycles. TCRdb reanalysed the 5' RACE reads using MiXCR and keeps one entry per CDR3 protein. The sample has over 1,500,000 distinct CDR3 sequences; around half are singletons. The chain is built from TRBV5-1 and TRBJ2-7, with TRBD1 matching 11 bases. This clonotype was obtained from a woman aged 40-49 years in good health. The material sequenced was blood. The CDR3 nucleotides read TGCGCCAGCAGCTTGGTTTCCCGTCTGGGGACAGGGGGCTCCTACGAGCAGTACTTC. This translates into CASSLVSRLGTGGSYEQYF. Full variable domain (rest looked up from reference TRBV5-1 and TRBJ2-7): KAGVTQTPRYLIKTRGQQVTLSCSPISGHRSVSWYQQTPGQGLQFLFEYFSETQRNKGNFPGRFSGRQFSNSRSEMNVSTLELGDSALYLCASSLVSRLGTGGSYEQYFGPGTRLTVT.